The source of this TCR beta chain is a study of chemoradiotherapy in HPV16-positive cancers. There are 13 residues in the CDR3. Germline V gives CDR1 MDHEN, CDR2 SYDVKM. V was trimmed by 6 bases and J by 7 bases, leaving 15 bases between them. Sequencing used immunoSEQ multiplex PCR; TCRdb keeps in-frame clones, though not all of them. Among 15,000 to 20,000 clones, around three quarters were seen once, and the ten largest hold around 7.6%. This TCR was sampled from a human donor with HPV-associated anogenital cancer. V and J are TRBV28 and TRBJ2-5; maybe TRBD2 (5 bases). The source was tumor tissue, collected from a patient who underwent chemoradiotherapy. In DNA, the CDR3 is TGTGCCAGCAGGTCCTGGCGACGGGGGACCCAGTACTTC. Translating it yields CASRSWRRGTQYF. Using reference TRBV28 and TRBJ2-5 for the parts outside the CDR3, the full variable domain is DVKVTQSSRYLVKRTGEKVFLECVQDMDHENMFWYRQDPGLGLRLIYFSYDVKMKEKGDIPEGYSVSREKKERFSLILESASTNQTSMYLCASRSWRRGTQYFGPGTRLLVL.